This entry lists 32 T cell receptor beta chains sequenced from one sample in a study of T cell repertoires in cytomegalovirus infection. TCRdb ran MiXCR on the reads and lists one entry per CDR3 protein. In the table there are 510,000 or so distinct CDR3 sequences, about a quarter of which are singletons. The sample was PBMCs. The receptor source for this set is a human donor in good health (CMV status not recorded). Some clones in this sample may be carry-over from other donors' samples.

The rearrangement uses TRBV19 and TRBJ1-2; D gene uncertain. Trimming pared 1 base from V and 1 base from J, leaving 7 bases between. Germline V CDR1 and CDR2: LNHDA, SQIVND (reference sequence). The CDR3 consists of 14 residues. In nucleotides, the CDR3 is TGTGCCAGTAGTATAGGGCACATTAACTATGGCTACACCTTC. It codes for CASSIGHINYGYTF. Based on the CDR3 plus reference TRBV19 and TRBJ1-2, the full variable domain is DGGITQSPKYLFRKEGQNVTLSCEQNLNHDAMYWYRQDPGQGLRLIYYSQIVNDFQKGDIAEGYSVSREKKESFPLTVTSAQKNPTAFYLCASSIGHINYGYTFGSGTRLTVV.

This clonotype was found a few times. The chain carries TRBV5-6 and TRBJ2-1; TRBD2 aligns across 8 bases. V was pared by 5 bases and J by 7 bases, with 8 bases of the junction left unmatched. Germline V gene lookup returns CDR1 SGHDT and CDR2 YYEEEE. The CDR3 consists of 14 residues. The CDR3 spells CASSPGTRVNEQFF. The CDR3 bases are TGTGCCAGCAGTCCCGGGACTAGGGTTAATGAGCAGTTCTTC.

This clonotype was observed a handful of times. The chain carries TRBV5-6 and TRBJ1-1, with D perhaps TRBD1 (5 bases). Germline values: CDR1 SGHDT, CDR2 YYEEEE. The ends were cut back, 0 bases at V and 3 bases at J, with 15 bases in the middle. This CDR3 region has 16 residues. CDR3 DNA sequence: TGTGCCAGCAGCTTGGCAGGGACCTCGAGGCACACTGAAGCTTTCTTT. Translating it yields CASSLAGTSRHTEAFF.

The CDR3 coding sequence is TGTGCCAGTAGTACCCCCCCGAGTGGCTACACCTTC. Amino acid sequence: CASSTPPSGYTF. V is TRBV19 and J is TRBJ1-2; D gene uncertain. V lost 4 bases, J lost 7 bases, and 10 bases lay in between. The CDR3 runs to 12 residues. CDR1 is LNHDA, CDR2 SQIVND, per germline (reference sequence).

There are a few counts of this clonotype. This chain joins TRBV7-6 and TRBJ2-5; 16 nucleotides agree with TRBD2. Germline trimming cut 5 bases from V and 4 bases from J; bases unmatched to any gene: 13. This CDR3 is 19 amino acids long. The germline V gene encodes CDR1 SGHVS and CDR2 FNYEAQ. The DNA of the CDR3 is TGTGCCAGCAGCAACCCGGGACTAGCGGGAGGGCCGTTCGTAGAGACCCAGTACTTC. As protein: CASSNPGLAGGPFVETQYF.

The gene calls are TRBV5-1 and TRBJ2-5; 16 bases align to TRBD2. Per germline, CDR1 SGHRS and CDR2 YFSETQ. The CDR3 length is 17 residues. Germline trimming cut 4 bases from V and 4 bases from J; bases unmatched to any gene: 7. The CDR3 loop is CASSPGLAGGPGETQYF. In DNA, the CDR3 is TGCGCCAGCAGCCCGGGACTAGCGGGAGGGCCTGGAGAGACCCAGTACTTC.

This chain links TRBV14 with TRBJ2-2, with 14 bases matching TRBD2. Germline CDR1 and CDR2: SGHDN and FVKESK. The junction had 8 bases not matched to a gene; V was cut back by 6 bases and J by 2 bases. The CDR3 is made up of 18 amino acids. CDR3 coding DNA: TGTGCCAGCAGACCGACTAGCGGGAGGGCCCGAAACACCGGGGAGCTGTTTTTT. Its protein is CASRPTSGRARNTGELFF.

This clonotype was seen repeatedly, ten times or more. V is TRBV7-2 and J is TRBJ2-3; 7 bases align to TRBD1. From germline, CDR1 is SGHTA and CDR2 FQGNSA. V was pared by 5 bases and J by 3 bases, with 2 bases of the junction left unmatched. The CDR3 runs 13 residues. The CDR3 bases are TGTGCCAGCAGCGTACAGGGGACAGATACGCAGTATTTT. This translates into CASSVQGTDTQYF.

The gene calls are TRBV10-3 and TRBJ1-4; D may be TRBD1 (6 bases). From germline, CDR1 is ENHRY and CDR2 SYGVKD. Trimming left V 0 bases short and J 7 bases short, with 9 bases between. The CDR3 sequence is 14 residues long. The CDR3 DNA reads TGTGCCATCAGTGAGTCGAGAGGGGGTGAAAAACTGTTTTTT. Translating it yields CAISESRGGEKLFF.

This clonotype was detected only a few times. The chain joins TRBV7-2 to TRBJ1-5; the D is unclear. Trimming removed 1 base from V and 10 bases from J, with 17 bases in between. CDR3 length: 15 residues. CDR1 SGHTA and CDR2 FQGNSA come from the germline V gene. This CDR3 reads CASSLVLAFGGPQHF. In DNA, the CDR3 is TGTGCCAGCAGCTTAGTTTTGGCTTTCGGAGGACCCCAGCATTTT.

V and J are TRBV4-3 and TRBJ1-1; D gene uncertain. Deletions cut 0 bases from V and 4 bases from J, with 9 bases between. This CDR3 region has 14 residues. Germline CDR1 is LGHNA and CDR2 is YSLEER. The CDR3 here is CASSQDLGITEAFF. CDR3 sequence (DNA): TGCGCCAGCAGCCAAGATTTAGGGATCACTGAAGCTTTCTTT.

This clonotype was seen only a few times. The chain couples TRBV11-1 to TRBJ2-7; D may be TRBD2 (6 bases). V was clipped by 2 bases and J by 1 base, with 9 bases between them. Per the germline V gene, CDR1 is SGHAT and CDR2 is FQDESV (reference sequence). The CDR3 is made up of 14 amino acids. The CDR3 DNA sequence: TGTGCCAGCAGCTTACAACTAGCATCCTACGAGCAGTACTTC. It translates to CASSLQLASYEQYF.

The V gene is TRBV24-1, the J gene TRBJ2-5; D may match TRBD1 or TRBD2 (5 bases each). Trimming left V 2 bases short and J 2 bases short, with 20 bases between. Germline V CDR1 and CDR2: KGHDR, SFDVKD. There are 18 residues in the CDR3. The CDR3 coding sequence is TGTGCCACCAGTGATTCGCCCCGATGGGACGGAAGACAAGAGACCCAGTACTTC. It is translated as CATSDSPRWDGRQETQYF.

In its sample, this clonotype was seen a few times. This chain uses TRBV7-3 with TRBJ2-1; 7 positions agree with TRBD1. The CDR3 extends over 14 amino acids. Per germline, CDR1 SGHTA and CDR2 FQGTGA. Trimming at V came to 8 bases and at J to 4 bases, leaving 8 bases not matched to a gene. The CDR3 sequence: CASSKSGQYNEQFF. CDR3 DNA sequence: TGTGCCAGCTCAAAGTCGGGACAGTACAATGAGCAGTTCTTC. Filled out from reference TRBV7-3 and TRBJ2-1, the complete variable domain reads GAGVSQTPSNKVTEKGKYVELRCDPISGHTALYWYRQSLGQGPEFLIYFQGTGAADDSGLPNDRFFAVRPEGSVSTLKIQRTERGDSAVYLCASSKSGQYNEQFFGPGTRLTVL.

The CDR3 spells CASSLGGWGREQFF. The DNA for the CDR3 is TGTGCCAGCAGTTTAGGAGGGTGGGGTCGTGAGCAGTTCTTC. The chain combines TRBV27 with TRBJ2-1; possible D gene TRBD2, 6 bases. The V gene lost 2 bases and the J gene lost 9 bases, with 14 bases spanning the gap. CDR1 and CDR2 (germline): MNHEY, SMNVEV (reference sequence). The CDR3 has 14 amino acids.

This clonotype was counted a few times. This rearrangement joins TRBV12-3 or TRBV12-4 to TRBJ2-7, with 7 positions matching TRBD2. The CDR3 covers 14 residues. V gave up 3 bases and J gave up 7 bases; unmatched junction bases: 9. This CDR3 is CASSFLAGEWEQYF. As DNA, the CDR3 is TGTGCCAGCAGTTTTCTTGCGGGAGAGTGGGAGCAGTACTTC.

The V gene is TRBV6-6, the J gene TRBJ2-6, with 8 nucleotides matching TRBD1. V dropped 2 bases and J dropped 2; count of bases not matched to a gene: 5. CDR1 and CDR2 (germline): MNHNY, SVGAGI (reference sequence). This CDR3 spans 17 amino acids. The chain's CDR3 is CASSYPDRAAGANVLTF. The CDR3 DNA sequence: TGTGCCAGCAGTTACCCGGACAGGGCGGCTGGGGCCAACGTCCTGACTTTC.

The chain uses TRBV28 and TRBJ2-5; D perhaps matches TRBD2 (6 bases). Trimming left V 2 bases short and J 4 bases short, with 14 bases between. This CDR3 is 15 amino acids long. Germline V gives CDR1 MDHEN, CDR2 SYDVKM. The CDR3 here is CASSLPGPAGETQYF. The CDR3 DNA reads as TGTGCCAGCAGTTTACCGGGGCCAGCGGGAGAGACCCAGTACTTC. Full variable domain (rest looked up from reference TRBV28 and TRBJ2-5): DVKVTQSSRYLVKRTGEKVFLECVQDMDHENMFWYRQDPGLGLRLIYFSYDVKMKEKGDIPEGYSVSREKKERFSLILESASTNQTSMYLCASSLPGPAGETQYFGPGTRLLVL.

This clonotype was detected a few times. V gene TRBV4-3 combines with J gene TRBJ2-1; TRBD2 aligns across 11 bases. This CDR3 comprises 15 residues. With 4 bases clipped from V and 6 bases from J, the junction kept 5 bases outside the gene matches. Germline assignment: CDR1 LGHNA and CDR2 YSLEER. The CDR3 reads CASSLLLAGVNEQFF. For the CDR3, the DNA is TGCGCCAGCAGCCTGCTACTAGCGGGAGTCAATGAGCAGTTCTTC.

The CDR3 region is CASSPLTGKETQYF. In DNA form, the CDR3 reads TGTGCCAGCAGCCCCTTGACAGGAAAAGAGACCCAGTACTTC. The chain has TRBV6-2 or TRBV6-3 and TRBJ2-5; D possibly corresponds to TRBD1 (6 bases). Trimming removed 6 bases at V and 3 bases at J, with 14 bases between. CDR3 length equals 14 residues. The germline gives CDR1 MNHEY, CDR2 SVGEGT.

The J gene is TRBJ2-2, the V gene TRBV29-1; D is ambiguous. Germline V gene sequence: CDR1 SQVTM, CDR2 ANQGSEA. V lost 3 bases to trimming and J lost 5 bases, with 7 bases between them. CDR3 length equals 12 residues. CDR3 coding DNA: TGCAGCGTTGATAAGCAGACCGGGGAGCTGTTTTTT. It translates to CSVDKQTGELFF.

The chain employs TRBV14 and TRBJ2-7; the match to TRBD1 covers 8 bases. The junction had 4 bases not matched to a gene; V was cut back by 6 bases and J by 3 bases. Germline assignment: CDR1 SGHDN and CDR2 FVKESK. The CDR3 is 13 amino acids. The CDR3, as DNA: TGTGCCAGCAGTCAAACAGGGGGCTACGAGCAGTACTTC. Translation: CASSQTGGYEQYF.

This clonotype was picked up many times. The V gene is TRBV7-2, the J gene TRBJ2-1; no reliable D call. Germline-derived CDR1 and CDR2 are SGHTA and FQGNSA. The V end lost 5 bases, the J end lost 0 bases, and 11 bases lay between the germline ends. The CDR3 sequence is 15 residues long. Here the CDR3 DNA reads TGTGCCAGCAGCGCCACAATGAGCTCCTACAATGAGCAGTTCTTC. Translated, it gives CASSATMSSYNEQFF. The full variable domain, with the rest looked up from reference TRBV7-2 and TRBJ2-1, is GAGVSQSPSNKVTEKGKDVELRCDPISGHTALYWYRQSLGQGLEFLIYFQGNSAPDKSGLPSDRFSAERTGGSVSTLTIQRTQQEDSAVYLCASSATMSSYNEQFFGPGTRLTVL.

The chain uses TRBV2 and TRBJ1-4, with 7 bases fitting TRBD1. V gave up 10 bases and J gave up 8 bases; unmatched junction bases: 10. CDR1 is SNHLY, CDR2 FYNNEI, per germline. The CDR3 has 13 amino acids. CDR3 region: CAIRGQPGEKLFF. The CDR3 DNA reads TGTGCCATAAGGGGACAGCCCGGAGAAAAACTGTTTTTT.

This clonotype turned up a few times. The chain combines TRBV6-2 or TRBV6-3 with TRBJ1-5; 7 bases are shared with TRBD1. The CDR3 loop spans 16 amino acids. V dropped 6 bases and J dropped 7; count of bases not matched to a gene: 15. Germline CDR1 reads MNHEY; CDR2 reads SVGEGT. The CDR3 DNA is TGTGCCAGCAGCTTACTCGCGACAGGGCCCAGGCAGCCCCAGCATTTT. As protein: CASSLLATGPRQPQHF.

This clonotype was counted between two and nine times. The chain recombines TRBV20-1 with TRBJ2-2; 11 nucleotides line up with TRBD2. The V segment lost 4 bases and the J segment 2 bases; nucleotides outside the gene matches: 3. The germline CDR1 and CDR2 sequences are DFQATT and SNEGSKA (reference sequence). This CDR3 has 15 amino acids. The CDR3 nucleotides read TGCAGTGCTACAGGGACTAGCGGTAACACCGGGGAGCTGTTTTTT. The encoded protein is CSATGTSGNTGELFF.

The chain links TRBV15 to TRBJ2-7, with a possible D match to TRBD2 (5 bases). The CDR3 has 15 amino acids. V was pared by 0 bases and J by 2 bases, with 11 bases between. Looked up from germline, CDR1 is LNHNV and CDR2 is YYDKDF (reference sequence). In DNA, the CDR3 is TGTGCCACCAGCAGAGATCGAGGACTCCCCTACGAGCAGTACTTC. Its translation: CATSRDRGLPYEQYF.

This clonotype has just a few counts. The DNA for the CDR3 is TGTGCCAGTAGTTCCTTCGTACAGGGGGGCAATCAGCCCCAGCATTTT. This codes for CASSSFVQGGNQPQHF. The chain links TRBV19 to TRBJ1-5; 8 bases are shared with TRBD1. There are 16 residues in the CDR3. From germline, CDR1 is LNHDA and CDR2 SQIVND (reference sequence). Trimming removed 5 bases from V and 2 bases from J; junction bases left unmatched: 8.

V usage is TRBV28 and J usage is TRBJ2-3; D is uncertain. Germline V gene data show CDR1 as MDHEN and CDR2 as SYDVKM. Trimming pared 6 bases from V and 7 bases from J, leaving 14 bases between. The CDR3 is made up of 13 amino acids. The CDR3 here is CASRTSVVNTQYF. The CDR3, as DNA: TGTGCCAGCAGAACTTCTGTGGTGAATACGCAGTATTTT.

This clonotype appeared a few times. The chain couples TRBV7-2 to TRBJ2-7; D is possibly TRBD2 (5 bases). In germline, CDR1 is SGHTA, CDR2 FQGNSA. CDR3 size: 16 residues. Trimming took off 4 bases at V and 4 bases at J, with 20 bases between the two ends. CDR3 sequence reads: CASSSSPEALRYEQYF. CDR3 sequence (DNA): TGTGCCAGCAGCTCCTCCCCGGAGGCGCTGCGGTACGAGCAGTACTTC.

This clonotype has more than one count but fewer than ten. This chain joins TRBV28 and TRBJ2-1, with 7 nucleotides matching TRBD2. V was pared by 6 bases and J by 7 bases, with 21 bases of the junction left unmatched. From germline, CDR1 is MDHEN and CDR2 SYDVKM. This CDR3 comprises 18 residues. The CDR3 bases are TGTGCCAGCAGCCCCGGGGTGGTAGGCGGGAGAGTAGATAATGAGCAGTTCTTC. Translating it yields CASSPGVVGGRVDNEQFF.

The chain links TRBV11-2 to TRBJ2-5, with 7 bases aligning to TRBD1. The germline V gene encodes CDR1 SGHAT and CDR2 FQNNGV. This CDR3 region has 15 residues. Unmatched junction bases numbered 10, after V lost 5 bases and J lost 4 bases. The CDR3 loop is CASSLTPGQRETQYF. The DNA for the CDR3 is TGTGCCAGCAGCCTCACTCCGGGACAGAGAGAGACCCAGTACTTC.